This T cell receptor (beta chain) was recovered during a study of cytomegalovirus exposure and HLA in healthy donors. Primers: 60 Vbeta forward and 13 Jbeta reverse. Under the authors' procedure: Among the unique TCR beta chains that a later analysis counted, about 81 million in all, 10 million to 13 million were shared. The assay was immunoSEQ multiplex PCR, and TCRdb's table has in-frame clones only and misses some. The D gene and trimming were derived from the DNA, and the V and J assignments and clone size from that table. This table has 90,000 to 120,000 clones, around 77% appearing once. In germline, CDR1 is SGHTA, CDR2 FQGNSA. This CDR3 contains 14 residues. V lost 4 bases to trimming and J lost 6 bases; unmatched junction nucleotides: 3. Overall study findings and caveats: The HLA-A and HLA-B alleles of most subjects were reportedly predicted accurately from TCR beta sequences.

Notes on this clone: Its specificity is unknown.

The receptor comes from a man younger than 30 in good health and CMV-seronegative. The sample consisted of PBMCs. V is TRBV7-2 and J is TRBJ2-1, with TRBD1 matching 10 bases. CDR3 nucleotide sequence: TGTGCCAGCAGCTCGGGACAGGGGTTCAATGAGCAGTTCTTC. This sequence encodes CASSSGQGFNEQFF.